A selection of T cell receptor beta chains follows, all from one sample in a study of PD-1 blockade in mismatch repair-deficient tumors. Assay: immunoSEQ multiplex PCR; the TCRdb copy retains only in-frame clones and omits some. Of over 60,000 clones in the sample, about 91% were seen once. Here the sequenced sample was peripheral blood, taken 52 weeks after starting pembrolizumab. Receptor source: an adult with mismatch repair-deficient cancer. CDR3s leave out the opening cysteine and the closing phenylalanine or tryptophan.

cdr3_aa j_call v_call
ASNPGLAGNEQF TRBJ2-1 TRBV13
ASSLGLAGGEQY TRBJ2-7 TRBV7-9
ASSLYSPWDLSYEQY TRBJ2-7 TRBV7-2
ASSFGDLRLYEQY TRBJ2-7 TRBV27
SVLTGNTIY TRBJ1-3 TRBV20-1
ASSGTGTGAGYT TRBJ1-2 TRBV5-1
ASSIVPRGGERHT TRBJ1-2 TRBV19
ASRTPGDTGELF TRBJ2-2 TRBV19
ASSFGSVNEQY TRBJ2-7 TRBV27
ASSDIALSYEQY TRBJ2-7 TRBV2
SVVGEGAEQY TRBJ2-7 TRBV29-1
ASSSLRLAHLSSYNEQF TRBJ2-1 TRBV7-9
AWSVSPYTEAF TRBJ1-1 TRBV30
AWNRDRENTEAF TRBJ1-1 TRBV30
SANYGYT TRBJ1-2 TRBV20-1
ASSYAGEGTQY TRBJ2-3 TRBV6-6
ASSQDRFNYGYT TRBJ1-2 TRBV4-3
ASSLQAGRNEQF TRBJ2-1 TRBV5-1
ASSDPRFYEQY TRBJ2-7 TRBV11-2
ASSPGHSTDTQY TRBJ2-3 TRBV9
ASSESSREAEQF TRBJ2-1 TRBV2
SVSGGYRETQY TRBJ2-5 TRBV29-1
ASSQSRGGLTREQY TRBJ2-7 TRBV28
AWSGTVKETQY TRBJ2-5 TRBV30
ASSPATGFPGELF TRBJ2-2 TRBV5-1
ASSWGQNYGYT TRBJ1-2 TRBV6-6
ASSPPGLAVTDTQY TRBJ2-3 TRBV7-9
ASSFTGQETQY TRBJ2-5 TRBV28
ASSEGGLAYEQY TRBJ2-7 TRBV5-6
ASHPRTTIGYT TRBJ1-2 TRBV5-6
ASSLSVVGQETQY TRBJ2-5 TRBV11-1
ASSALLAGVGDTQY TRBJ2-3 TRBV9
ASSLIAHSYEQY TRBJ2-7 TRBV5-1
ASSSPGPGIYNEQF TRBJ2-1 TRBV7-9
ASSVSSYEQY TRBJ2-7 TRBV6-1
ATLTGQGFEQY TRBJ2-7 TRBV10-3
ASSESGSNEQF TRBJ2-1 TRBV25-1
ASSVATSVDWGTDTQY TRBJ2-3 TRBV9
ASSVDARPGDTQY TRBJ2-3 TRBV9